These T cell receptor beta chains were read from a single sample in a study of cytomegalovirus exposure and HLA in healthy donors. Clones were sequenced by immunoSEQ multiplex PCR, and TCRdb holds only the in-frame ones, with some missing. The sample gives about 250,000 clones, 80% of which show up once; approximately 0.3% is in the top ten. Sequencing was performed on PBMCs. These receptor sequences come from a girl aged 2-10 years in good health and CMV-seronegative. The CDR3 runs from the conserved cysteine through the conserved F or W. Each record gives: J gene, clone size, D gene, V gene, CDR3 DNA, CDR3 protein. A D gene is named only where the DNA matches it firmly. Where a row states a size, it is once, few, many or the class of an expanded clone; other rows omit it.

TRBJ2-5 | NA | TRBD2 | TRBV6-1 | TGTGCCAGCAGTGTGTCGCGGGGGGTATCCCAAGAGACCCAGTACTTC | CASSVSRGVSQETQYF
TRBJ2-7 | NA | TRBD1 | TRBV2 | TGTGCCAGCCGGCAGGGGGCGTACGAGCAGTACTTC | CASRQGAYEQYF
TRBJ2-1 | few | NA | TRBV7-2 | TGTGCCAGCAGCTTAGTACCTAGCCCCCACAATGAGCAGTTCTTC | CASSLVPSPHNEQFF
TRBJ2-7 | few | NA | TRBV7-9 | TGTGCCAGCAGCCTCCAGACACTCTCCTACGAGCAGTACTTC | CASSLQTLSYEQYF
TRBJ2-3 | NA | TRBD2 | TRBV11-2 | TGTGCCAGCAGCTTAGAGTCGGGGGGGCTGGATACGCAGTATTTT | CASSLESGGLDTQYF
TRBJ1-6 | NA | TRBD1 | TRBV7-6 | TGTGCCAGCAGCTTAGATATGGGTAGGGGGCCCTCAGGGACCTATAATTCACCCCTCCACTTT | CASSLDMGRGPSGTYNSPLHF
TRBJ2-7 | NA | TRBD1 | TRBV27 | TGTGCCAGCAGTTTATCGAGCGAGGGGGCACGCGAGCAGTACTTC | CASSLSSEGAREQYF
TRBJ1-2 | NA | NA | TRBV11-2 | TGTGCCAGCAGCTTAATAGGGGTGCATGGCTACACCTTC | CASSLIGVHGYTF
TRBJ2-1 | NA | NA | TRBV11-2 | TGTGCCAGCAGCAGACTAGACAATGAGCAGTTCTTC | CASSRLDNEQFF
TRBJ1-1 | few | NA | TRBV18 | TGTGCCAGCTCATCGACCGGGAGCACTGAAGCTTTCTTT | CASSSTGSTEAFF
TRBJ2-7 | NA | NA | TRBV5-3 | TGTGCCAGAAGCACCGGGACACCTTACGAGCAGTACTTC | CARSTGTPYEQYF
TRBJ2-5 | NA | NA | TRBV9 | TGTGCCAGCAGCGTTTGGGCGGCGGGAGAGACCCAGTACTTC | CASSVWAAGETQYF
TRBJ1-2 | NA | NA | TRBV7-9 | TGTGCCAGCAGCTTAGTTTATCAGGGAAAAGAGGGCTACACCTTC | CASSLVYQGKEGYTF
TRBJ2-5 | NA | NA | TRBV2 | TGTGCCAGCAGTGAATGGCCCTCAAAGGGGGAGACCCAGTACTTC | CASSEWPSKGETQYF
TRBJ1-1 | NA | NA | TRBV5-5 | TGTGCCAGCAGACGAGCCAGGAATATTGAAGCTTTCTTT | CASRRARNIEAFF
TRBJ2-3 | NA | NA | TRBV6-6 | TGTGCCAGCAGTTCGGGTCCCACAGATACGCAGTATTTT | CASSSGPTDTQYF
TRBJ1-5 | NA | NA | TRBV19 | TGTGCCAGTAGTATAGCGGGTAGCAATCAGCCCCAGCATTTT | CASSIAGSNQPQHF
TRBJ1-5 | NA | NA | TRBV21-1 | TGTGCCAGCAGACGCGGGCCGAAGACCCATAGCAATCAGCCCCAGCATTTT | CASRRGPKTHSNQPQHF
TRBJ2-7 | NA | TRBD2 | TRBV5-1 | TGCGCCAGCAGCTTACGCGGGAGGTTTTCCTACGAGCAGTACTTC | CASSLRGRFSYEQYF
TRBJ1-4 | NA | NA | TRBV28 | TGTGCCAGCAAACAGGGCAATTATGAAAAACTGTTTTTT | CASKQGNYEKLFF
TRBJ1-5 | NA | NA | TRBV18 | TGTGCCAGCTCACCACGGGGGAGGGGGAGCAATCAGCCCCAGCATTTT | CASSPRGRGSNQPQHF
TRBJ2-7 | NA | TRBD1 | TRBV5-4 | TGTGCCAGCAGCCCCTCGGGGACAGGGTCCTACGAGCAGTACTTC | CASSPSGTGSYEQYF
TRBJ1-6 | once | NA | TRBV28 | TGTGCCAGCAGTTTGATGGACACCATCCCTTCACCCCTCCACTTT | CASSLMDTIPSPLHF
TRBJ1-2 | NA | NA | TRBV6-4 | TGTGCCAGCAGTGACTCGATCGGGAGTTACAGTGGCTACACCTTC | CASSDSIGSYSGYTF
TRBJ1-5 | NA | TRBD1 | TRBV6-5 | TGTGCCAGCAGGTCGGGACAGGGGGCCTTGCAGCCCCAGCATTTT | CASRSGQGALQPQHF
TRBJ2-5 | NA | TRBD2 | TRBV5-1 | TGCGCCAGCAGCTTGCTTAGGCTAGCGGGAGGCGGTGAGACCCAGTACTTC | CASSLLRLAGGGETQYF
TRBJ2-1 | NA | TRBD2 | TRBV10-3 | TGTGCCAGCACCTGGACTAGCGGCAATGAGCAGTTCTTC | CASTWTSGNEQFF
TRBJ2-1 | NA | TRBD2 | TRBV19 | TGTGCCAGTAGTATTAGCGGGGGGGCGGCGAATGAGCAGTTCTTC | CASSISGGAANEQFF
TRBJ1-1 | NA | NA | TRBV7-9 | TGTGCCAGCAGCTTATACAGACCGGCCTTGAACACTGAAGCTTTCTTT | CASSLYRPALNTEAFF
TRBJ2-1 | NA | TRBD2 | TRBV5-1 | TGCGCCAGCAGCTTGAAGCTCAGTTACGGGACTATTACCGACAATGAGCAGTTCTTC | CASSLKLSYGTITDNEQFF
TRBJ2-7 | once | NA | TRBV7-6 | TGTGCCAGCAGCTTAGTCAGGTGGGACGAGCAGTACTTC | CASSLVRWDEQYF
TRBJ2-3 | NA | TRBD2 | TRBV10-3 | TGTGCCATCGGCGCGCTAGCGGGTCTAGGAGATACGCAGTATTTT | CAIGALAGLGDTQYF
TRBJ2-7 | NA | NA | TRBV4-1 | TGCGCCAGCAGCCAATATCAACGGCAGGGAATCGAGCAGTACTTC | CASSQYQRQGIEQYF
TRBJ1-5 | NA | TRBD1 | TRBV19 | TGTGCCAGTAGTATCCGACAGGGGGGGGTCCTTTTT | CASSIRQGGVLF
TRBJ1-5 | few | NA | TRBV6-1 | TGTGCCAGCAGTCAACACGGACAGATTAATCAGCCCCAGCATTTT | CASSQHGQINQPQHF
TRBJ2-1 | NA | TRBD2 | TRBV18 | TGTGCCAGCTCACCCGGGACTAGCTTAAGGAATGAGCAGTTCTTC | CASSPGTSLRNEQFF
TRBJ2-5 | NA | NA | TRBV27 | TGTGCCAGCAGGCGCCGGGACACACAAGAGACCCAGTACTTC | CASRRRDTQETQYF